This entry lists 23 T cell receptor beta chains sequenced from one sample in a study of shared clonotypes between healthy human individuals. Here immunoSEQ multiplex PCR was the method, and the copy in TCRdb shows in-frame clones only, minus some. This table holds roughly 200,000 clones, around 63% found once. The sample was memory CD4+ T cells sorted from blood. Stated subset: CD45RA-negative fraction. These receptors all stem from a man aged 30 to 39 in good health.

This clone has ten or more counts. The gene calls are TRBV7-6 and TRBJ2-2, with 10 bases that match TRBD2. There are 16 residues in the CDR3. Germline loops: CDR1 SGHVS, CDR2 FNYEAQ. V was clipped by 5 bases and J by 5 bases; unmatched bases: 8. The CDR3 spells CASSRTSGPGTGELFF. Here the CDR3 DNA reads TGTGCCAGCAGCCGGACTAGCGGACCGGGGACCGGGGAGCTGTTTTTT.

The CDR3 reads CASSQGGGERGTEAFF. In nucleotides, the CDR3 is TGCGCCAGCAGCCAAGGCGGAGGGGAAAGGGGAACTGAAGCTTTCTTT. The genes are TRBV4-3 and TRBJ1-1; D is perhaps TRBD1 (5 bases). Trimming took off 1 base at V and 5 bases at J, with 17 bases between the two ends. The CDR3 totals 16 residues. Germline V gene data show CDR1 as LGHNA and CDR2 as YSLEER.

The chain couples TRBV15 to TRBJ2-2, with D possibly TRBD1 on 6 matching bases. There are 15 residues in the CDR3. Germline CDR1 reads LNHNV; CDR2 reads YYDKDF (reference sequence). V gave up 3 bases and J gave up 8 bases, with 16 bases separating them. As DNA, the CDR3 is TGTGCCACCAGCAGGGAAAAACAGGGTCGTGGGGAGCTGTTTTTT. Its protein product is CATSREKQGRGELFF. The variable domain in full, completed from reference TRBV15 and TRBJ2-2, reads DAMVIQNPRYQVTQFGKPVTLSCSQTLNHNVMYWYQQKSSQAPKLLFHYYDKDFNNEADTPDNFQSRRPNTSFCFLDIRSPGLGDTAMYLCATSREKQGRGELFFGEGSRLTVL.

This chain uses TRBV18 with TRBJ2-1, with 13 positions matching TRBD2. The ends lost 6 bases at V and 6 bases at J; junction bases unmatched: 5. Germline V lookup: CDR1 KGHSH, CDR2 LQKENI. The CDR3 is 15 amino acids. The CDR3 here is CASSQGLAGVNEQFF. CDR3 sequence (DNA): TGTGCCAGCTCCCAAGGACTAGCGGGAGTCAATGAGCAGTTCTTC.

V and J are TRBV27 and TRBJ2-3, with D unclear. Germline CDR1 and CDR2: MNHEY and SMNVEV (reference sequence). This CDR3 has 15 amino acids. Trimming took 3 bases from V and 2 from J, leaving 12 bases between them. CDR3 sequence: CASSFLRRYTDTQYF. Written as DNA, the CDR3 is TGTGCCAGCAGTTTTTTAAGGCGGTACACAGATACGCAGTATTTT.

This chain links TRBV6-1 with TRBJ1-1; D is perhaps TRBD1 (5 bases). This CDR3 has 13 amino acids. Germline V gene data show CDR1 as MNHNS and CDR2 as SASEGT. Trimming cost V 8 bases and J 5 bases, with 15 bases left between them. For the CDR3, the DNA is TGTGCCAGCGGGGTAGGGGTGGGGACTGAAGCTTTCTTT. Protein: CASGVGVGTEAFF.

J is TRBJ2-2 and V is TRBV28; 12 bases line up with TRBD2. Germline trimming cut 6 bases from V and 4 bases from J; bases unmatched to any gene: 6. Looked up from germline, CDR1 is MDHEN and CDR2 is SYDVKM. The CDR3 consists of 16 residues. CDR3: CASSLAGGPATGELFF. CDR3 sequence (DNA): TGTGCCAGCAGCCTAGCGGGAGGGCCGGCCACCGGGGAGCTGTTTTTT.

The CDR3 protein is CASSFSSGSEETQYF. The CDR3 DNA reads as TGTGCCAGCAGTTTCAGTAGCGGGAGTGAGGAGACCCAGTACTTC. The chain links TRBV2 to TRBJ2-5, with TRBD2 identical over 9 bases. The germline CDR1 and CDR2 sequences are SNHLY and FYNNEI. There are 15 residues in the CDR3. V lost 5 bases to trimming and J lost 5 bases; unmatched junction nucleotides: 9.

This clone showed up just a few times. V is TRBV9 and J is TRBJ2-1, with TRBD2 matching 7 bases. V lost 0 bases to trimming and J lost 1 base; unmatched junction nucleotides: 4. This CDR3 contains 16 residues. The germline V gene has CDR1 SGDLS and CDR2 YYNGEE. The CDR3: CASSVVGGMSYNEQFF. CDR3 in DNA: TGTGCCAGCAGCGTAGTGGGGGGGATGTCCTACAATGAGCAGTTCTTC.

The V and J genes are TRBV7-2 and TRBJ1-5; 11 bases line up with TRBD1. The CDR3 length is 16 residues. In germline, CDR1 is SGHTA, CDR2 FQGNSA. V gave up 4 bases and J gave up 5 bases; unmatched junction bases: 7. The CDR3 sequence: CASSSRGQGAYQPQHF. The CDR3 bases are TGTGCCAGCAGCTCACGAGGACAGGGGGCATATCAGCCCCAGCATTTT. Full variable domain (missing parts from reference TRBV7-2 and TRBJ1-5): GAGVSQSPSNKVTEKGKDVELRCDPISGHTALYWYRQSLGQGLEFLIYFQGNSAPDKSGLPSDRFSAERTGGSVSTLTIQRTQQEDSAVYLCASSSRGQGAYQPQHFGDGTRLSIL.

The rearrangement joins TRBV21-1 to TRBJ1-4. TRBV21-1 is marked as a pseudogene. The CDR3 runs 15 residues. This chain's CDR3 is CASSKAAGLNEKLFF. In DNA, the CDR3 is TGTGCCAGCAGCAAAGCGGCGGGGTTGAATGAAAAACTGTTTTTT.

The V gene is TRBV2, the J gene TRBJ2-1; TRBD2 aligns across 8 bases. Germline V gene sequence: CDR1 SNHLY, CDR2 FYNNEI. J was trimmed by 4 bases and V by 5 bases; bases with no gene match: 4. The CDR3 totals 14 residues. CDR3 sequence reads: CASSRGLGYNEQFF. The CDR3 DNA is TGTGCCAGCAGTCGGGGACTAGGGTACAATGAGCAGTTCTTC.

The chain couples TRBV18 to TRBJ2-7; 11 positions agree with TRBD2. V lost 3 bases to trimming and J lost 4 bases; unmatched junction nucleotides: 11. The germline gives CDR1 KGHSH, CDR2 LQKENI. The CDR3 length is 17 residues. The CDR3 DNA reads TGTGCCAGCTCACCGGGTATAGCGGGAGGGCTCGTTTACGAGCAGTACTTC. This sequence encodes CASSPGIAGGLVYEQYF.

V gene TRBV11-2 combines with J gene TRBJ2-7; D gene uncertain. This CDR3 comprises 14 residues. Per germline, CDR1 SGHAT and CDR2 FQNNGV. V was pared by 2 bases and J by 6 bases, with 14 bases between. The CDR3 bases are TGTGCCAGCAGCTTATCCCGTGACCTCGGCGAGCAGTACTTC. This translates into CASSLSRDLGEQYF.

V is TRBV28 and J is TRBJ2-1, with D tentatively TRBD1 (5 bases). In germline, CDR1 is MDHEN, CDR2 SYDVKM. V was pared by 6 bases and J by 2 bases, with 17 bases between. This CDR3 region has 16 residues. CDR3 nucleotides: TGTGCCAGCAGAGGGGTGAAGGAGAAGCCCTACAATGAGCAGTTCTTC. Translated: CASRGVKEKPYNEQFF.

This clone has at least ten counts. V and J are TRBV4-3 and TRBJ2-3; D is unresolved. CDR3 length: 13 amino acids. Trimming took off 1 base at V and 9 bases at J, with 11 bases between the two ends. CDR1 and CDR2 (germline): LGHNA, YSLEER. CDR3 sequence reads: CASSQGLSPTQYF. The DNA for the CDR3 is TGCGCCAGCAGCCAAGGCCTCAGCCCCACGCAGTATTTT.

The V call is TRBV30, the J call TRBJ2-3; 7 nucleotides align to TRBD2. Germline V CDR1 and CDR2: GTSNPN, SVGIG (reference sequence). After removal of 4 bases from V and 2 bases from J, the junction contained 9 bases not matched to a gene. The CDR3 is 15 amino acids. CDR3: CAWNKGTTITDTQYF. For the CDR3, the DNA is TGTGCCTGGAATAAGGGGACTACCATCACAGATACGCAGTATTTT.

The V gene is TRBV6-5, the J gene TRBJ1-5; D gene uncertain. There are 14 residues in the CDR3. Trimming removed 5 bases from V and 2 bases from J, with 10 bases in between. CDR1 and CDR2 from the germline V gene are MNHEY and SVGAGI. DNA for the CDR3: TGTGCCAGCAGTGATAGGTTAGGCAATCAGCCCCAGCATTTT. This sequence encodes CASSDRLGNQPQHF.

This chain uses TRBV9 with TRBJ2-1, with 8 nucleotides matching TRBD2. The germline CDR1 and CDR2 sequences are SGDLS and YYNGEE. V was clipped by 0 bases and J by 9 bases; unmatched bases: 8. The CDR3 loop spans 15 amino acids. CDR3 bases: TGTGCCAGCAGCGTAGTTCGGGAGGGCCTATCTGAGCAGTTCTTC. It translates to CASSVVREGLSEQFF.

The V and J genes are TRBV25-1 and TRBJ1-4; D gene unclear. The CDR3 runs 14 residues. V lost 7 bases and J lost 7, with 16 bases in between. Germline CDR1 and CDR2: MGHDK and SYGVNS. The CDR3 sequence: CASTSVGGGEKLFF. The CDR3 nucleotides read TGTGCCAGCACCTCGGTAGGCGGAGGTGAAAAACTGTTTTTT. The full variable domain, with the rest looked up from reference TRBV25-1 and TRBJ1-4, is EADIYQTPRYLVIGTGKKITLECSQTMGHDKMYWYQQDPGMELHLIHYSYGVNSTEKGDLSSESTVSRIRTEHFPLTLESARPSHTSQYLCASTSVGGGEKLFFGSGTQLSVL.

The chain is built from TRBV2 and TRBJ2-5, with 7 positions matching TRBD2. The CDR3 length is 14 residues. V gave up 6 bases and J gave up 1 base; unmatched junction bases: 5. Per germline, CDR1 SNHLY and CDR2 FYNNEI. The CDR3 DNA sequence: TGTGCCAGCAGGACTCGGACTAGCCAAGAGACCCAGTACTTC. Translation gives CASRTRTSQETQYF.

V and J are TRBV5-1 and TRBJ1-2; 10 bases agree with TRBD1. Trimming took 4 bases from V and 6 from J; bases not matched to a gene: 6. This CDR3 is built from 14 residues. CDR1 is SGHRS, CDR2 YFSETQ, per germline. CDR3 coding DNA: TGCGCCAGCAGCCGGGACAGGGGAGTAGATGGCTACACCTTC. As protein: CASSRDRGVDGYTF.

This clone has only a few counts. This sequence joins TRBV10-3 and TRBJ1-1; possibly TRBD1 for D (5 bases). Per germline, CDR1 ENHRY and CDR2 SYGVKD. V lost 7 bases to trimming and J lost 7 bases, with 16 bases between them. The CDR3 extends over 13 amino acids. For the CDR3, the DNA is TGTGCCATCAAGCTACAGGAGGGCATTGAAGCTTTCTTT. Encoded protein: CAIKLQEGIEAFF.